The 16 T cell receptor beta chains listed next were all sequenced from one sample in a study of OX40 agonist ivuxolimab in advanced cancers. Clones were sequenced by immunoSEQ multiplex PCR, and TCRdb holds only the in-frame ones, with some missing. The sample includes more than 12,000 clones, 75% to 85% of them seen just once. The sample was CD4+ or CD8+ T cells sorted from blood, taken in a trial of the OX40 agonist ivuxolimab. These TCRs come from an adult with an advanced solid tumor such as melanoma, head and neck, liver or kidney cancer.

The CDR3 coding sequence is TGTGCCAGCAGGGATGAGGGGTTAGGAAATCAGCCCCAGCATTTT. It yields the protein CASRDEGLGNQPQHF. The chain employs TRBV7-8 and TRBJ1-5, with a possible D match to TRBD1 (5 bases). Germline V lookup: CDR1 SGHVS, CDR2 FQNEAQ. The CDR3 loop spans 15 amino acids. The V end lost 6 bases, the J end lost 4 bases, and 16 bases lay between the germline ends.

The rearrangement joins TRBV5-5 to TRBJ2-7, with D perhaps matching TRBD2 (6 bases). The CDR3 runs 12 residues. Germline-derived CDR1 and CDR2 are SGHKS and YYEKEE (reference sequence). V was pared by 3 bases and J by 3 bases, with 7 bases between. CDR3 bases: TGTGCCAGCAGCTGGACTATCTACGAGCAGTACTTC. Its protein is CASSWTIYEQYF.

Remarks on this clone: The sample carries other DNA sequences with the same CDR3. The CDR3: CASSDSYEQYF. The CDR3 nucleotides are TGTGCCAGCAGTGATTCCTACGAGCAGTACTTC. The chain couples TRBV6-5 to TRBJ2-7, with D uncertain. The V gene lost 5 bases and the J gene lost 1 base, with 3 bases spanning the gap. This CDR3 contains 11 residues. Germline V gives CDR1 MNHEY, CDR2 SVGAGI.

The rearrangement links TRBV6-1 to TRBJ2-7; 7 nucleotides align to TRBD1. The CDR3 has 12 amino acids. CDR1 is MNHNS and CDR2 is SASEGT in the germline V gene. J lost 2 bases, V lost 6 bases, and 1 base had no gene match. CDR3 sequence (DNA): TGTGCCAGCAGGCAGGGGGCCTACGAGCAGTACTTC. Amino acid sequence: CASRQGAYEQYF.

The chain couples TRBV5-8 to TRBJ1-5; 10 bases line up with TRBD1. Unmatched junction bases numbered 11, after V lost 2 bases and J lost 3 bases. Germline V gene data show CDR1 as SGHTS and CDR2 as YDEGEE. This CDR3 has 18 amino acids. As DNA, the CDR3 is TGTGCCAGCAGCTTTAATCCGGGGACAGGGGCCCACAATCAGCCCCAGCATTTT. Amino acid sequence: CASSFNPGTGAHNQPQHF.

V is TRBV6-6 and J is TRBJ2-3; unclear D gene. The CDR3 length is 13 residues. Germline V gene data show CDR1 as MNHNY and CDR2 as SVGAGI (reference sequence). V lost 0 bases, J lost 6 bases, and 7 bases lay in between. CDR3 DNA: TGTGCCAGCAGTTACTCCGACGGGGATACGCAGTATTTT. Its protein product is CASSYSDGDTQYF.

CDR3 amino acids: CASRLGPSDTQYF. The CDR3 DNA is TGTGCCAGCAGATTGGGGCCCTCGGATACGCAGTATTTT. The chain combines TRBV6-6 with TRBJ2-3; the D gene is possibly TRBD1 (5 bases). Germline V gene sequence: CDR1 MNHNY, CDR2 SVGAGI (reference sequence). The V and J ends lost 6 bases and 6 bases respectively, with 13 bases between them. CDR3 size: 13 residues.

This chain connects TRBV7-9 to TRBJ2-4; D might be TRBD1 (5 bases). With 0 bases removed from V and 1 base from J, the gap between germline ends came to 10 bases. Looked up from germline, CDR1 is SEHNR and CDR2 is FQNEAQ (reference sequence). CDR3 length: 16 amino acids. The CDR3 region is CASSLAHQGAKNIQYF. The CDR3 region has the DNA TGTGCCAGCAGCTTAGCCCACCAGGGTGCCAAAAACATTCAGTACTTC.

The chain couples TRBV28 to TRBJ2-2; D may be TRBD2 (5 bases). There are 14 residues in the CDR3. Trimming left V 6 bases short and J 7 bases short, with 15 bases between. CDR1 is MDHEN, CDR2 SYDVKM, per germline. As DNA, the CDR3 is TGTGCCAGCAGCCGACCGGGGAGTGGCGGGGAGCTGTTTTTT. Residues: CASSRPGSGGELFF.

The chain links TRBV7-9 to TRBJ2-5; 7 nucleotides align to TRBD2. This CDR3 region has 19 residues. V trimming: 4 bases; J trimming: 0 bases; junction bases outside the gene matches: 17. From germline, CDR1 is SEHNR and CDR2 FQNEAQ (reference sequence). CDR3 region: CASSSPRGDPLEYQETQYF. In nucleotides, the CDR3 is TGTGCCAGCAGCTCCCCCCGGGGGGACCCCCTTGAGTACCAAGAGACCCAGTACTTC.

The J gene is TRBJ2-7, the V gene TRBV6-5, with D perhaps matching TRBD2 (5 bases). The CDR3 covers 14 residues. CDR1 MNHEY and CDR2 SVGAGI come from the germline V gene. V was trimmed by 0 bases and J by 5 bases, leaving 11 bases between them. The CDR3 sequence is CASSYSRVLDEQYF. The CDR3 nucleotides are TGTGCCAGCAGTTACTCGAGGGTTTTGGACGAGCAGTACTTC.

DNA of the CDR3: TGTGCCTGGAGTGTACGTGGGTACCAAGAGACCCAGTACTTC. Residues: CAWSVRGYQETQYF. The chain is built from TRBV30 and TRBJ2-5; D is unclear. This CDR3 has 14 amino acids. Germline loops: CDR1 GTSNPN, CDR2 SVGIG (reference sequence). Trimming left V 0 bases short and J 0 bases short, with 8 bases between.

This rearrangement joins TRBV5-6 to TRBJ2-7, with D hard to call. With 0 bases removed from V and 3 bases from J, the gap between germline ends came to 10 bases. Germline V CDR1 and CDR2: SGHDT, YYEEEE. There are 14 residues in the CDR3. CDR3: CASSLGGDFYEQYF. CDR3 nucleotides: TGTGCCAGCAGCTTGGGAGGAGATTTCTACGAGCAGTACTTC.

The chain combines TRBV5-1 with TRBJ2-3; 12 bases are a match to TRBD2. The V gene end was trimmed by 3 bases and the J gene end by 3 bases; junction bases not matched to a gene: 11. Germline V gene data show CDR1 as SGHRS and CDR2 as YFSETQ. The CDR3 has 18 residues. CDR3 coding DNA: TGCGCCAGCAGCTCCTTATCAGGACTAGCGGGGAATACAGATACGCAGTATTTT. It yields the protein CASSSLSGLAGNTDTQYF.

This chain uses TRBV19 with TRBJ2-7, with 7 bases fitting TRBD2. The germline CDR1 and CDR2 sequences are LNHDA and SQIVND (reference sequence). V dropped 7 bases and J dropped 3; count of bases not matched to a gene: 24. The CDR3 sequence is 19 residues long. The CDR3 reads CASKVRVRRGSTLGYEQYF. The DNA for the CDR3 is TGTGCCAGTAAGGTTCGGGTACGGCGGGGGTCGACCCTGGGCTACGAGCAGTACTTC. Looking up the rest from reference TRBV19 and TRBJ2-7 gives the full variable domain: DGGITQSPKYLFRKEGQNVTLSCEQNLNHDAMYWYRQDPGQGLRLIYYSQIVNDFQKGDIAEGYSVSREKKESFPLTVTSAQKNPTAFYLCASKVRVRRGSTLGYEQYFGPGTRLTVT.

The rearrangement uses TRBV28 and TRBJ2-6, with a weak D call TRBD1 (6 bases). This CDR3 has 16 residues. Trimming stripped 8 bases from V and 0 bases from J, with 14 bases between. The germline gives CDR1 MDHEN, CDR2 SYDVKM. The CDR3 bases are TGTGCCAGCTCCTTAGGGGGTCCCTCTGGGGCCAACGTCCTGACTTTC. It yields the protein CASSLGGPSGANVLTF.